This TCR beta chain was captured in a study of early T cells in non-severe SARS-CoV-2 infection. Study-level information: The authors sequenced bulk RNA from unsorted whole blood, leaving chains unpaired. Study-wide findings and caveats: The VDJdb matching leaned toward anti-spike CD8 responses and overlooked private and CD4 specificities.

Germline V CDR1 and CDR2: MDHEN, SYDVKM. The CDR3 contains 12 residues. Unique molecular identifier tags were affixed to discrete cDNA molecules. TCRdb recomputed calls from the 5' RACE reads with MiXCR, one row per CDR3 protein. The sample holds 35,000 to 45,000 distinct CDR3 sequences, 10% to 15% seen once. This clonotype was observed a handful of times. As yet, its antigen is unknown. The junction departs from germline at one end; a sequencing error may be responsible. The chain joins TRBV28 to TRBJ1-2; D gene unclear. The source is an adult who was a healthcare worker with PCR-confirmed SARS-CoV-2 infection or an uninfected control (not recorded which). The sample was whole blood. CDR3 coding DNA: TGTGCCAGCAGTTTGAGCGTACGGACTCCCAGCTTC. This sequence encodes CASSLSVRTPSF.